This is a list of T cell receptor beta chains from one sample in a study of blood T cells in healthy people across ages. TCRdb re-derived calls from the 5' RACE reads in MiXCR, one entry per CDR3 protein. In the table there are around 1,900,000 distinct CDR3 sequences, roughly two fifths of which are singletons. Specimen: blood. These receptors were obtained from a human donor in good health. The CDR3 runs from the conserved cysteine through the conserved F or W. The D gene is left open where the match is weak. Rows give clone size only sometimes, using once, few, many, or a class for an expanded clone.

TGCGCCAGCAGCCAAGATGCGGTTAGCAGCGGGGAAAAACTGTTTTTT	CASSQDAVSSGEKLFF	TRBJ1-4	-	few	TRBV4-3
TGTGCCAGCGGGTATGAGGCCTTGGACAATGAGCAGTTCTTC	CASGYEALDNEQFF	TRBJ2-1	-	-	TRBV6-2/TRBV6-3
TGCAGCGGATGGACGGGAGCTAACTATGGCTACACCTTC	CSGWTGANYGYTF	TRBJ1-2	-	many	TRBV29-1
TGCAGTGCTAGAGATGGGACCGGACAGCTTCACTATGGCTACACCTTC	CSARDGTGQLHYGYTF	TRBJ1-2	-	few	TRBV20-1
TGTGCCAGCAGCCAAGCGGGGGGTGGCGGCTACACCTTC	CASSQAGGGGYTF	TRBJ1-2	-	few	TRBV14
TGTGCCAGCATCCCGGGACAGGGCTACACTGAAGCTTTCTTT	CASIPGQGYTEAFF	TRBJ1-1	TRBD1	-	TRBV12-3/TRBV12-4
TGTGCCAGCAGCCCACAGGGGACCCCCTACGAGCAGTACTTC	CASSPQGTPYEQYF	TRBJ2-7	TRBD1	-	TRBV3-1
TGCAGTGCGGGGACTAGCGATGAGACCCAGTACTTC	CSAGTSDETQYF	TRBJ2-5	TRBD2	many	TRBV20-1
TGTGCCAGCTACACGCAGGGGGCTTACGAGCAGTACTTC	CASYTQGAYEQYF	TRBJ2-7	TRBD1	-	TRBV18
TGCGCCAGCAGCTTTGGGGACTCAACTAATGAAAAACTGTTTTTT	CASSFGDSTNEKLFF	TRBJ1-4	-	-	TRBV5-1
TGTGCCAACCGCCCCGCGGGACACCCGGAGACCCAGTACTTC	CANRPAGHPETQYF	TRBJ2-5	-	-	TRBV28
TGTGCCAGCAGTTACCCTGGCATTCAGTACTTC	CASSYPGIQYF	TRBJ2-4	-	few	TRBV6-2/TRBV6-3
TGCGCCAGCAGCTGGGAGGGGAGCTCCTACGAGCAGTACTTC	CASSWEGSSYEQYF	TRBJ2-7	TRBD2	few	TRBV5-1
TGCGCCAGCAGCCCCCGCGGGGGCTTATACAATGAGCAGTTCTTC	CASSPRGGLYNEQFF	TRBJ2-1	-	many	TRBV5-1
TGTGCCAGCAGTTTTGGTCCCAGGGTTGGTGGCTACACCTTC	CASSFGPRVGGYTF	TRBJ1-2	-	-	TRBV28
TGTGCCAGCAGCTTAGGGGGTGGGGGGACCTATGGCTACACCTTC	CASSLGGGGTYGYTF	TRBJ1-2	-	-	TRBV7-2
TGTGCCAGCAGCCAAGACCCAGGGGCGAATACGCAGTATTTT	CASSQDPGANTQYF	TRBJ2-3	-	-	TRBV14
TGCAGTGCACGGTCGGGGGTCCGGGAAAAACTGTTTTTT	CSARSGVREKLFF	TRBJ1-4	-	-	TRBV20-1
TGTGCCAGCAGTTATTTCGTTTTTTTAGGATCTAACTATGGCTACACCTTC	CASSYFVFLGSNYGYTF	TRBJ1-2	-	-	TRBV12-3/TRBV12-4
TGCGCCAGCAGCGCTTGGAGGGCGGGGGTCCGATCTACAGATACGCAGTATTTT	CASSAWRAGVRSTDTQYF	TRBJ2-3	TRBD2	few	TRBV5-1
TGTGCCAGCAGCGGCGATCATAATCAGCCCCAGCATTTT	CASSGDHNQPQHF	TRBJ1-5	-	once	TRBV2
TGTGCCAGCAGCTGGGGGGACAGCTTTTACAATGAGCAGTTCTTC	CASSWGDSFYNEQFF	TRBJ2-1	-	-	TRBV5-5
TGTGCCAGCAGCTTAGTCGGAACAGGGGACTACACCTTC	CASSLVGTGDYTF	TRBJ1-2	TRBD1	-	TRBV7-9
TGTGCCAGCAGGGGTATCACAGATACGCAGTATTTT	CASRGITDTQYF	TRBJ2-3	-	-	TRBV2
TGCAGTGCTAGGGGGGGCAGGGGGCACTACGAGCAGTACTTC	CSARGGRGHYEQYF	TRBJ2-7	TRBD1	few	TRBV20-1
TGTGCCAGCGGCCCCGTCCTACCCACAGATACGCAGTATTTT	CASGPVLPTDTQYF	TRBJ2-3	-	-	TRBV12-3/TRBV12-4
TGTGCCACCAGTAGCCGGGGGGCAGGCAATGAGCAGTTCTTC	CATSSRGAGNEQFF	TRBJ2-1	-	-	TRBV15
TGCGCCGGCAGCCCCCTGGGACAGGGGATCTACGAGCAGTACTTC	CAGSPLGQGIYEQYF	TRBJ2-7	TRBD1	-	TRBV5-1
TGTGCCTGCAGCTTAGAACTTCGAGGGGAGCGGTTTTTT	CACSLELRGERFF	TRBJ2-2	-	-	TRBV7-2
TGTGCCAGCAGTTACGGGGCAGGGGGCGCAAACTATGGCTACACCTTC	CASSYGAGGANYGYTF	TRBJ1-2	TRBD1	-	TRBV6-5
TGCAGTGCTAGAGATATCCGGACGGATCAAGAGACCCAGTACTTC	CSARDIRTDQETQYF	TRBJ2-5	-	-	TRBV20-1
TGCGCCAGCAGCTTGGGAGGGGCGTTTGAAGCTTTCTTT	CASSLGGAFEAFF	TRBJ1-1	-	few	TRBV5-1
TGCAGTGCTCAAGGACAGGCCAATGAAGCTTTCTTT	CSAQGQANEAFF	TRBJ1-1	TRBD1	-	TRBV20-1
TGTGCCAGCAGTTTTACCCGGACAGGGCCGCTCGATGGCTACACCTTC	CASSFTRTGPLDGYTF	TRBJ1-2	TRBD1	-	TRBV13
TGTGCCACCACGGGTCCAGCAAACTATGGCTACACCTTC	CATTGPANYGYTF	TRBJ1-2	-	-	TRBV4-2
TGTGCCAGCAGCACCGCGACAGGGGACTACGAGCAGTACTTC	CASSTATGDYEQYF	TRBJ2-7	TRBD1	-	TRBV6-5
TGCGCCTGCAGCCTCGGACAGGGGCGATACAATGAGCAGTTCTTC	CACSLGQGRYNEQFF	TRBJ2-1	TRBD1	-	TRBV5-1
TGCAGTGGTAGTGTGTCCGGGGAGCTGTTTTTT	CSGSVSGELFF	TRBJ2-2	-	-	TRBV20-1
TGCGCCAGCAGCAAAATACAGGCGACCCAAGAGACCCAGTACTTC	CASSKIQATQETQYF	TRBJ2-5	-	-	TRBV5-1
-	CASSVVRAGPPEAFF	TRBJ1-1	-	-	TRBV9
TGCGCCAGCAGTTTGGACGGATTCCCTCTAAGCACAGATACGCAGTATTTT	CASSLDGFPLSTDTQYF	TRBJ2-3	-	-	TRBV5-1